This T cell receptor (beta chain) was recorded in a study of prognosis after radiotherapy for stage I lung cancer. Across the whole study: Enrollment of stage I non-small cell lung cancer patients ran from early 2018 to early 2019. It was SBRT that served as radiotherapy, in 3 to 5 fractions with a biologically effective dose of at least 100 Gy. The tumor was squamous cell carcinoma for six to eight patients; for roughly eleven, it was adenocarcinoma. Study results and caveats: A determination of whether the expanded TCR clones were tumor-specific was not made.

This CDR3 spans 15 amino acids. Germline V gives CDR1 LGHDT, CDR2 YNNKEL (reference sequence). The ends were cut back, 0 bases at V and 6 bases at J, with 13 bases in the middle. Genomic DNA provided the template from which TCR beta CDR3 was amplified by two-round multiplex PCR. Primers (each specific to one TRBV or TRBJ gene) were used in first-round PCR. One entry per CDR3 protein, called by TCRdb with MiXCR from the multiplex PCR reads. The table includes around 15,000 distinct CDR3 sequences, around 41% detected once. Remarks on this clonotype: As yet, its antigen is unknown.

This chain links TRBV3-1 with TRBJ2-3, with D unresolved. This TCR derives from a donor aged 50 or older with non-small cell lung cancer. The specimen was PBMCs, collected before or after stereotactic body radiation therapy (not recorded which). Here the CDR3 DNA reads TGTGCCAGCAGCCAAGATCCCGGCCCCAGGGATACGCAGTATTTT. Its protein product is CASSQDPGPRDTQYF.